The 31 T cell receptor beta chains reported below all come from one sample, sequenced in a study of blood T cells in healthy people across ages. Next came a second PCR, run for about 7 to 12 cycles, which used a sample-barcoded 5' primer along with a J-beta primer mix. TCRdb processed the 5' RACE reads anew with MiXCR; each CDR3 protein has one entry. The profile shows roughly 800,000 distinct CDR3 sequences, 58% of them singletons. The sequenced sample consisted of blood. The receptors shown here come from a man aged 25 to 40 in good health.

The rearrangement links TRBV9 to TRBJ2-4; 12 bases are shared with TRBD1. The V gene's germline CDR1 is SGDLS and CDR2 YYNGEE. This CDR3 spans 14 amino acids. With V trimmed by 5 bases and J by 9 bases, 6 bases remained unmatched. CDR3 nucleotides: TGTGCCAGCAGTGGGACAGGGGGCTTAGGCATTCAGTACTTC. Its protein is CASSGTGGLGIQYF.

The table lists this clonotype with a count of one. In DNA, the CDR3 is TGTGCCTGGAGTCACGGCGGACAGGTGTCCTACGAGCAGTACTTC. It translates to CAWSHGGQVSYEQYF. The chain couples TRBV30 to TRBJ2-7; 7 bases fit TRBD1. The ends lost 2 bases at V and 1 base at J; junction bases unmatched: 8. This CDR3 comprises 15 residues. CDR1 and CDR2 from the germline V gene are GTSNPN and SVGIG (reference sequence).

The V call is TRBV29-1, the J call TRBJ2-3; the D is unclear. Germline V gives CDR1 SQVTM, CDR2 ANQGSEA. CDR3 size: 12 residues. The CDR3 reads CNVGPRGDTQYF. The CDR3, as DNA: TGCAACGTCGGACCTAGAGGAGATACGCAGTATTTT.

The gene calls are TRBV12-3 or TRBV12-4 and TRBJ2-7; D is unclear. CDR3 size: 13 residues. V dropped 6 bases and J dropped 6 bases, with 15 bases sitting between them. In nucleotides, the CDR3 is TGTGCCAGCAGAGTTCAAGCGTCCGTCGAGCAGTACTTC. Its protein product is CASRVQASVEQYF.

The genes are TRBV4-1 and TRBJ2-4; possibly TRBD1 or TRBD2 for D (5 bases each). The J call may be faulty, since TRBJ2-7 better matches the DNA end. The CDR3 is 13 residues long. Germline CDR1 is MGHRA and CDR2 is YSYEKL. CDR3 DNA: TGCGCCAGCAGCACACAAGGGACCCGCGAGCAGTACTTC. It yields the protein CASSTQGTREQYF.

This rearrangement joins TRBV9 to TRBJ2-3; 7 bases are shared with TRBD2. The CDR3 is 15 amino acids. CDR1 and CDR2 from the germline V gene are SGDLS and YYNGEE. Trimming took 0 bases from V and 2 from J; bases not matched to a gene: 3. The CDR3 DNA reads as TGTGCCAGCAGCGTAGGAGCGGGGATCACAGATACGCAGTATTTT. As protein: CASSVGAGITDTQYF. The whole variable domain, remainder taken from reference TRBV9 and TRBJ2-3, is DSGVTQTPKHLITATGQRVTLRCSPRSGDLSVYWYQQSLDQGLQFLIQYYNGEERAKGNILERFSAQQFPDLHSELNLSSLELGDSALYFCASSVGAGITDTQYFGPGTRLTVL.

The sample holds a few counts of this clonotype. The chain couples TRBV21-1 to TRBJ2-1; TRBD2 was called by the table and not checked on the DNA. TRBV21-1 has pseudogene status. The CDR3 runs to 17 residues. The CDR3 is CARQAGREAYSYNEQFF. The CDR3 region has the DNA TGTGCCAGACAGGCGGGGCGGGAGGCCTACTCCTACAATGAGCAGTTCTTC.

V usage is TRBV3-1 and J usage is TRBJ2-3; D perhaps matches TRBD2 (6 bases). This CDR3 spans 16 amino acids. Germline-derived CDR1 and CDR2 are LGHDT and YNNKEL (reference sequence). Trimming pared 1 base from V and 1 base from J, leaving 12 bases between. CDR3 DNA: TGTGCCAGCAGCCAAGGTCACGGGAGTGGCACAGATACGCAGTATTTT. Translated, it gives CASSQGHGSGTDTQYF.

This chain links TRBV6-2 or TRBV6-3 with TRBJ1-1; D is perhaps TRBD1 (5 bases). The CDR3 runs to 16 residues. The V and J ends lost 5 bases and 2 bases respectively, with 18 bases between them. In germline, CDR1 is MNHEY, CDR2 SVGEGT. CDR3 in amino acids: CASSADPGTTNTEAFF. Written as DNA, the CDR3 is TGTGCCAGCAGTGCCGACCCCGGGACGACAAACACTGAAGCTTTCTTT.

This chain links TRBV10-3 with TRBJ2-5; 7 bases are a match to TRBD2. V lost 9 bases to trimming and J lost 2 bases; unmatched junction nucleotides: 3. CDR3 length: 12 amino acids. Germline-derived CDR1 and CDR2 are ENHRY and SYGVKD. CDR3 amino acids: CAILRGQETQYF. CDR3 in DNA: TGTGCCATTTTGCGGGGGCAAGAGACCCAGTACTTC.

The gene calls are TRBV6-5 and TRBJ2-5; possibly TRBD1 for D (6 bases). This CDR3 has 13 residues. In germline, CDR1 is MNHEY, CDR2 SVGAGI. V lost 1 base to trimming and J lost 5 bases, with 8 bases between them. CDR3 in DNA: TGTGCCAGCAGTTACTACAGGGAGGAGACCCAGTACTTC. This translates into CASSYYREETQYF.

The chain carries TRBV20-1 and TRBJ2-5, with 8 bases matching TRBD2. This CDR3 contains 16 residues. CDR1 DFQATT and CDR2 SNEGSKA come from the germline V gene (reference sequence). V shed 0 bases and J 2 bases; nucleotides not matched to a gene: 8. The CDR3 nucleotides read TGCAGTGCTAGAGAAGGGACTAGTGTGGGTCAAGAGACCCAGTACTTC. Its protein is CSAREGTSVGQETQYF.

This chain links TRBV27 with TRBJ2-1; TRBD2 aligns across 8 bases. This CDR3 contains 15 residues. The ends lost 5 bases at V and 2 bases at J; junction bases unmatched: 5. CDR1 is MNHEY and CDR2 is SMNVEV in the germline V gene (reference sequence). DNA for the CDR3: TGTGCCAGCAGTACGGGGGGGGATCCCTACAATGAGCAGTTCTTC. Its translation is CASSTGGDPYNEQFF.

This clonotype was observed at least ten times. V and J are TRBV7-2 and TRBJ2-3; D is uncertain. The V gene lost 2 bases and the J gene lost 4 bases, with 4 bases spanning the gap. From germline, CDR1 is SGHTA and CDR2 FQGNSA. The CDR3 covers 12 residues. The CDR3 reads CASSLTSDTQYF. As DNA, the CDR3 is TGTGCCAGCAGCTTAACGTCAGATACGCAGTATTTT.

V and J are TRBV7-2 and TRBJ2-4, with D possibly TRBD1 on 6 matching bases. Germline V gene data show CDR1 as SGHTA and CDR2 as FQGNSA. Deletions cut 2 bases from V and 6 bases from J, with 8 bases between. CDR3 length: 13 amino acids. The CDR3 loop reads CASSLQGRNIQYF. The CDR3 DNA reads TGTGCCAGCAGCTTACAGGGGAGAAACATTCAGTACTTC.

This clonotype was seen at least ten times. The rearrangement joins TRBV14 to TRBJ2-1, with D hard to call. The V end lost 4 bases, the J end lost 3 bases, and 7 bases lay between the germline ends. This CDR3 spans 13 amino acids. Per germline, CDR1 SGHDN and CDR2 FVKESK. In nucleotides, the CDR3 is TGTGCCAGCAGCCTTGGTAACTACAATGAGCAGTTCTTC. This translates into CASSLGNYNEQFF.

The chain is built from TRBV30 and TRBJ2-1, with a possible D match to TRBD1 (6 bases). V shed 7 bases and J shed 9 bases, with 13 bases lying between them. Per germline, CDR1 GTSNPN and CDR2 SVGIG (reference sequence). The CDR3 consists of 11 residues. The CDR3 loop reads CAFQGNGEQFF. The CDR3 nucleotides are TGTGCCTTCCAGGGGAATGGTGAGCAGTTCTTC.

V and J are TRBV6-6 and TRBJ1-5; D gene uncertain. CDR1 is MNHNY, CDR2 SVGAGI, per germline (reference sequence). The CDR3 extends over 13 amino acids. V lost 5 bases and J 0 bases, leaving 5 bases between the germline ends. The CDR3 loop is CASSPTSNQPQHF. CDR3 sequence (DNA): TGTGCCAGCAGTCCCACTAGCAATCAGCCCCAGCATTTT.

This rearrangement joins TRBV20-1 to TRBJ2-7; TRBD2 might be the D (6 bases). The V gene's germline CDR1 is DFQATT and CDR2 SNEGSKA (reference sequence). The V gene lost 0 bases and the J gene lost 4 bases, with 22 bases spanning the gap. The CDR3 contains 17 residues. Written as DNA, the CDR3 is TGCAGTGCTAGAGATGCGGGACTGGACCGCCTGGCGTACGAGCAGTACTTC. It specifies CSARDAGLDRLAYEQYF.

V is TRBV7-2 and J is TRBJ2-3, with TRBD2 identical over 13 bases. Germline CDR1 is SGHTA and CDR2 is FQGNSA. This CDR3 is 17 amino acids long. J gave up 3 bases and V 1 base, and 4 bases lay outside the gene matches. This chain's CDR3 is CASSLVGTSGATDTQYF. As DNA, the CDR3 is TGTGCCAGCAGCTTAGTGGGGACTAGCGGGGCAACAGATACGCAGTATTTT.

The chain combines TRBV20-1 with TRBJ2-7, with 8 nucleotides matching TRBD1. Germline loops: CDR1 DFQATT, CDR2 SNEGSKA (reference sequence). The CDR3 loop spans 15 amino acids. V was clipped by 0 bases and J by 3 bases; unmatched bases: 7. The CDR3 reads CSARDAGTGDYEQYF. As DNA, the CDR3 is TGCAGTGCTAGAGATGCCGGGACAGGAGACTACGAGCAGTACTTC.

This clonotype was seen a handful of times. This chain joins TRBV27 and TRBJ1-1, with unresolved D. V was shortened by 0 bases and J by 0 bases, with 11 bases between the two germline ends. The CDR3 sequence is 16 residues long. CDR1 is MNHEY and CDR2 is SMNVEV in the germline V gene (reference sequence). CDR3 nucleotide sequence: TGTGCCAGCAGTTTATCGAGCGGCACTTTGAACACTGAAGCTTTCTTT. Its protein product is CASSLSSGTLNTEAFF.

This rearrangement joins TRBV20-1 to TRBJ2-1; TRBD2 aligns across 8 bases. The V gene end was trimmed by 4 bases and the J gene end by 5 bases; junction bases not matched to a gene: 4. Germline V gene data show CDR1 as DFQATT and CDR2 as SNEGSKA (reference sequence). This CDR3 comprises 13 residues. The CDR3 sequence: CSANGGGNNEQFF. The CDR3 nucleotides read TGCAGTGCTAACGGCGGGGGGAACAATGAGCAGTTCTTC.

This chain joins TRBV7-9 and TRBJ1-4; unclear D gene. CDR1 and CDR2 (germline): SEHNR, FQNEAQ (reference sequence). The CDR3 runs 14 residues. The ends were cut back, 5 bases at V and 5 bases at J, with 12 bases in the middle. CDR3 coding DNA: TGTGCCAGCAGCCCGGAGATGATGAATGAAAAACTGTTTTTT. Its protein is CASSPEMMNEKLFF.

A few counts support this clonotype. The genes are TRBV5-4 and TRBJ2-3; 10 bases are shared with TRBD1. The CDR3 runs 15 residues. The germline CDR1 and CDR2 sequences are SGHNT and YYREEE (reference sequence). The V and J ends lost 4 bases and 3 bases, in that order; junction bases with no gene match: 5. CDR3 bases: TGTGCCAGCAGCCCTGGGACAGGGGAGACAGATACGCAGTATTTT. Protein product: CASSPGTGETDTQYF.

V and J are TRBV6-5 and TRBJ1-5; 7 bases match TRBD1. This CDR3 spans 15 amino acids. The V gene end was trimmed by 7 bases and the J gene end by 0 bases; junction bases not matched to a gene: 6. The germline V gene has CDR1 MNHEY and CDR2 SVGAGI. CDR3 in DNA: TGTGCCAGCATCTCCCGACAGGGTAGCAATCAGCCCCAGCATTTT. This encodes CASISRQGSNQPQHF.

V and J are TRBV7-3 and TRBJ2-5, with 9 bases aligning to TRBD1. Germline lookup yields CDR1 SGHTA and CDR2 FQGTGA. V gave up 4 bases and J gave up 5 bases; unmatched junction bases: 8. The CDR3 length is 15 residues. CDR3 amino acids: CASSSGRTGDETQYF. In nucleotides, the CDR3 is TGTGCCAGCAGCTCGGGCCGGACAGGGGATGAGACCCAGTACTTC.

The chain links TRBV12-3 or TRBV12-4 to TRBJ2-1, with TRBD2 identical over 7 bases. V trimming: 7 bases; J trimming: 8 bases; junction bases outside the gene matches: 11. This CDR3 comprises 14 residues. DNA for the CDR3: TGTGCCAGCATTGCTACGCGACTAGCCGATGAGCAGTTCTTC. Its protein is CASIATRLADEQFF.

This clonotype was detected only a few times. The rearrangement links TRBV5-1 to TRBJ1-2, with 8 bases lining up with TRBD1. The V segment lost 3 bases and the J segment 7 bases; nucleotides outside the gene matches: 8. The CDR3 covers 14 residues. Germline values: CDR1 SGHRS, CDR2 YFSETQ. The CDR3 DNA sequence: TGCGCCAGCAGCTGGGGACAGGTGGAGTCTGGCTACACCTTC. Protein: CASSWGQVESGYTF.

This rearrangement joins TRBV12-3 or TRBV12-4 to TRBJ2-1; 8 bases fit TRBD2. With 4 bases clipped from V and 9 bases from J, the junction kept 5 bases outside the gene matches. This CDR3 has 13 amino acids. The CDR3 loop is CASSSKAGAEQFF. CDR3 DNA sequence: TGTGCCAGCAGTTCCAAAGCGGGGGCTGAGCAGTTCTTC.

The chain uses TRBV25-1 and TRBJ2-7; D is unresolved. The end of the DNA aligns better with TRBJ2-5, so the J call may be wrong. This CDR3 contains 11 residues. Germline loops: CDR1 MGHDK, CDR2 SYGVNS. The CDR3 DNA reads TGTGCCAGCAAGGAAGGAGAGACCCAGTACTTC. Translating gives CASKEGETQYF.